This entry lists 7 T cell receptor beta chains sequenced from one sample in a study of vaccination and CD4 T cells after COVID-19. Treatment noted: roughly 10-day PBMC culture with coronavirus spike peptide pools or control peptides (ViraFEST assay). No antigen is known for these receptors. The Oncomine TCR Beta short-read assay sequenced DNA from cultured CD4+ T cells. TCRdb re-called the PCR reads with MiXCR, one entry per CDR3 protein. The top ten hold 34% of the sample, which has around 12,000 distinct CDR3 sequences, under 35% seen once. Source: CD4+ T cells from blood, cultured in vitro, taken before SARS-CoV-2 vaccination. The receptors stem from a human donor who received a COVID-19 vaccine.

This chain uses TRBV20-1 with TRBJ2-1, with TRBD2 identical over 12 bases. With V trimmed by 6 bases and J by 3 bases, 9 bases remained unmatched. The CDR3 spans 16 residues. The germline gives CDR1 DFQATT, CDR2 SNEGSKA (reference sequence). The CDR3 DNA reads as TGCAGTGCCCCAAGGACTAGCGGGGTCATCTACAATGAGCAGTTCTTC. It translates to CSAPRTSGVIYNEQFF.

The chain is built from TRBV10-1 and TRBJ2-3; D remains unclear. This CDR3 comprises 14 residues. The germline V gene has CDR1 WNHNN and CDR2 SYGVQD (reference sequence). The ends were cut back, 3 bases at V and 9 bases at J, with 16 bases in the middle. CDR3 region: CASSDARPPNTQYF. As DNA, the CDR3 is TGCGCCAGCAGTGACGCCCGACCCCCGAACACGCAGTATTTT.

V gene TRBV10-2 combines with J gene TRBJ2-5; 9 bases are shared with TRBD1. Germline-derived CDR1 and CDR2 are WSHSY and SAAADI. The CDR3 has 15 residues. The V and J ends lost 1 base and 2 bases, in that order; junction bases with no gene match: 2. CDR3 region: CASSEWDRVQETQYF. CDR3 nucleotides: TGCGCCAGCAGTGAGTGGGACAGGGTACAAGAGACCCAGTACTTC.

This clonotype was detected a few times. The J gene is TRBJ1-2, the V gene TRBV10-3; D gene uncertain. Trimming removed 3 bases from V and 4 bases from J, with 15 bases in between. This CDR3 has 15 residues. Germline-derived CDR1 and CDR2 are ENHRY and SYGVKD. The CDR3 sequence: CAISDPRGSPYGYTF. The DNA for the CDR3 is TGTGCCATCAGTGACCCCCGCGGTAGCCCCTATGGCTACACCTTC.

This clonotype occurred a few times. The V call is TRBV30, the J call TRBJ1-2; D is unclear. The CDR3 contains 13 residues. Germline values: CDR1 GTSNPN, CDR2 SVGIG (reference sequence). V shed 5 bases and J shed 8 bases, with 18 bases lying between them. CDR3 bases: TGTGCCTGGGGGATGGTCCTAACTATGGGCTACACCTTC. It is translated as CAWGMVLTMGYTF.

V and J are TRBV19 and TRBJ2-7; 7 bases fit TRBD1. The CDR3 consists of 13 residues. V was clipped by 5 bases and J by 6 bases; unmatched bases: 7. Germline V gene lookup returns CDR1 LNHDA and CDR2 SQIVND (reference sequence). CDR3 loop: CASSPRQGGEQYF. In nucleotides, the CDR3 is TGTGCCAGTAGTCCCCGACAGGGTGGCGAGCAGTACTTC.

This clonotype ranks as medium-sized. The chain has TRBV20-1 and TRBJ2-5; D possibly uses TRBD1 or TRBD2 (5 bases each). Trimming cost V 6 bases and J 5 bases, with 22 bases left between them. The germline V gene has CDR1 DFQATT and CDR2 SNEGSKA (reference sequence). The CDR3 totals 15 residues. The CDR3, as DNA: TGCAGTGCCACCCAGGGAGCTGAGTTAGGGGAGACCCAGTACTTC. It is translated as CSATQGAELGETQYF.